This is a list of T cell receptor beta chains from one sample in a study of blood T cells in healthy people across ages. TCRdb re-called the 5' RACE reads with MiXCR, one entry per CDR3 protein. Altogether about 1,400,000 distinct CDR3 sequences are present, 59% being singletons, with the ten largest covering 5.5% to 8%. Specimen: blood. These receptors came from a man between 18 and 29 years old in good health. Each CDR3 is given with its conserved first and last residue. The D gene is left open where the match is weak. Rows may omit the clone size; those that give it use once, few, many or a size class.

CDR3nt: TGTGCCAGCACGGGGGCGGGTAATGAAAAACTGTTTTTT
CDR3aa: CASTGAGNEKLFF
j_gene: TRBJ1-4
abundance: -
d_gene: -
v_gene: TRBV25-1

CDR3nt: TGTGCCAGCAGTTACTCTCGAGTAGCAGGGCATGAGCAGTACTTC
CDR3aa: CASSYSRVAGHEQYF
j_gene: TRBJ2-5
abundance: -
d_gene: -
v_gene: TRBV6-5

CDR3nt: TGTGCCAGCAGCCAAGTTCTAGCGGGGAAATCCTACGAGCAGTACTTC
CDR3aa: CASSQVLAGKSYEQYF
j_gene: TRBJ2-7
abundance: few
d_gene: TRBD2
v_gene: TRBV3-1

CDR3nt: TGTGCCAGCAGCTTGGTCGGCGGGACTAGCAGAGCGACCCAGTACTTC
CDR3aa: CASSLVGGTSRATQYF
j_gene: TRBJ2-5
abundance: -
d_gene: TRBD2
v_gene: TRBV5-6

CDR3nt: TGTGCCAGCAGTTGGACTAGCGGGTACACAGATACGCAGTATTTT
CDR3aa: CASSWTSGYTDTQYF
j_gene: TRBJ2-3
abundance: few
d_gene: TRBD2
v_gene: TRBV28

CDR3nt: TGCGCCAGCGGATGGCAGGGAATGAACACCGGGGAGCTGTTTTTT
CDR3aa: CASGWQGMNTGELFF
j_gene: TRBJ2-2
abundance: -
d_gene: -
v_gene: TRBV10-1

CDR3nt: TGTGCCAGCAGCTTACTGGACAGTCCCGGGGAGCTGTTTTTT
CDR3aa: CASSLLDSPGELFF
j_gene: TRBJ2-2
abundance: -
d_gene: -
v_gene: TRBV7-8

CDR3nt: TGTGCCACCAGCAGGGCCTGGGACTTCCCCACCGGGGAGCTGTTTTTT
CDR3aa: CATSRAWDFPTGELFF
j_gene: TRBJ2-2
abundance: -
d_gene: -
v_gene: TRBV15

CDR3nt: TGTGCCAGCAGTTACGGTGCTAGCGGGACCGGAGATACGCAGTATTTT
CDR3aa: CASSYGASGTGDTQYF
j_gene: TRBJ2-3
abundance: -
d_gene: TRBD2
v_gene: TRBV6-6

CDR3nt: TGTGCCAGCGGGGAGTCGTCGGCCGGGGAGCTGTTTTTT
CDR3aa: CASGESSAGELFF
j_gene: TRBJ2-2
abundance: -
d_gene: -
v_gene: TRBV7-9

CDR3nt: TGTGCCAGCAGTTTCCCCGCTCGAGGGACAGGGTTCGAGCAGTACTTC
CDR3aa: CASSFPARGTGFEQYF
j_gene: TRBJ2-7
abundance: few
d_gene: TRBD1
v_gene: TRBV28

CDR3nt: TGCAGCGTTGGTCAGGGAGCAACTAATGAAAAACTGTTTTTT
CDR3aa: CSVGQGATNEKLFF
j_gene: TRBJ1-4
abundance: -
d_gene: -
v_gene: TRBV29-1

CDR3nt: TGTGCCAGCAGCCAAGCTGGGGACCGCTCCTACGAGCAGTACTTC
CDR3aa: CASSQAGDRSYEQYF
j_gene: TRBJ2-7
abundance: few
d_gene: -
v_gene: TRBV4-2

CDR3nt: TGCGCCAGCAGCCAAGATTCCCGACAGGGATTTTACGAGCAGTACTTC
CDR3aa: CASSQDSRQGFYEQYF
j_gene: TRBJ2-7
abundance: few
d_gene: TRBD1
v_gene: TRBV4-3

CDR3nt: TGTGCCACCCAAGGAGGGAGCGCCTACAATGAGCAGTTCTTC
CDR3aa: CATQGGSAYNEQFF
j_gene: TRBJ2-1
abundance: -
d_gene: -
v_gene: TRBV12-3/TRBV12-4

CDR3nt: TGTGCCAGCAGCCAGCGGGGATTGACCTACAATGAGCAGTTCTTC
CDR3aa: CASSQRGLTYNEQFF
j_gene: TRBJ2-1
abundance: few
d_gene: TRBD2
v_gene: TRBV7-2

CDR3nt: TGTGCCAGCATGGGACAGGGGGCCCCAGATACGCAGTATTTT
CDR3aa: CASMGQGAPDTQYF
j_gene: TRBJ2-3
abundance: -
d_gene: TRBD1
v_gene: TRBV27

CDR3nt: TGTGCCAGCAGCCCCGCGCCTTTGGGTTCACCCCTCCACTTT
CDR3aa: CASSPAPLGSPLHF
j_gene: TRBJ1-6
abundance: few
d_gene: -
v_gene: TRBV27

CDR3nt: TGTGCCAGCAGCGCGAGACTAGCGGGAGGCTACGAGCAGTTCTTC
CDR3aa: CASSARLAGGYEQFF
j_gene: TRBJ2-1
abundance: -
d_gene: TRBD2
v_gene: TRBV9

CDR3nt: TGCAGTGCTAGAGGGGTCGGTAACACCTTC
CDR3aa: CSARGVGNTF
j_gene: TRBJ1-2
abundance: -
d_gene: -
v_gene: TRBV20-1

CDR3nt: TGCAGTGCTAGAGACGGGATAGGAAGCCACGAGCAGTACTTC
CDR3aa: CSARDGIGSHEQYF
j_gene: TRBJ2-7
abundance: -
d_gene: -
v_gene: TRBV20-1

CDR3nt: TGCAGTGCGTCACAGGTGGGGATTCAGCCCCAGCATTTT
CDR3aa: CSASQVGIQPQHF
j_gene: TRBJ1-5
abundance: -
d_gene: -
v_gene: TRBV20-1

CDR3nt: TGTGCCAGCAGCCAAGAAAGATCACTACCCGTCTACGAGCAGTACTTC
CDR3aa: CASSQERSLPVYEQYF
j_gene: TRBJ2-7
abundance: -
d_gene: -
v_gene: TRBV3-1

CDR3nt: TGCGCCAGCAGCCCCATCTACTCTTACGAGCAGTACTTC
CDR3aa: CASSPIYSYEQYF
j_gene: TRBJ2-7
abundance: few
d_gene: -
v_gene: TRBV4-1

CDR3nt: TGCAGTGCTAGAACATACCGTGGACTAGCGGGACCCTACGAGCAGTACTTC
CDR3aa: CSARTYRGLAGPYEQYF
j_gene: TRBJ2-7
abundance: few
d_gene: TRBD2
v_gene: TRBV20-1

CDR3nt: TGTGCCAGCAGGGGCGGACCAGAAGCTTTCTTT
CDR3aa: CASRGGPEAFF
j_gene: TRBJ1-1
abundance: -
d_gene: -
v_gene: TRBV6-2/TRBV6-3

CDR3nt: TGTGCCACCAGCAGAGATGGACGAGCTCAGCCCCAGCATTTT
CDR3aa: CATSRDGRAQPQHF
j_gene: TRBJ1-5
abundance: -
d_gene: -
v_gene: TRBV15

CDR3nt: TGTGCCAGCAGCCCCATGTACAATGAGCAGTACTTC
CDR3aa: CASSPMYNEQYF
j_gene: TRBJ2-7
abundance: -
d_gene: -
v_gene: TRBV12-3/TRBV12-4

CDR3nt: TGCAGTGCTAGAGTCGGGAGTTTTAACACCGGGGAGCTGTTTTTT
CDR3aa: CSARVGSFNTGELFF
j_gene: TRBJ2-2
abundance: -
d_gene: -
v_gene: TRBV20-1

CDR3nt: TGTGCCAGCAGTTCGGGGTTTGGGGCCTATAATTCACCCCTCCACTTT
CDR3aa: CASSSGFGAYNSPLHF
j_gene: TRBJ1-6
abundance: -
d_gene: -
v_gene: TRBV6-5

CDR3nt: TGCAGTGCTTCCGACAGGGCGTCCTACAATGAGCAGTTCTTC
CDR3aa: CSASDRASYNEQFF
j_gene: TRBJ2-1
abundance: -
d_gene: TRBD1
v_gene: TRBV20-1

CDR3nt: TGTGCCAGCAGTTACGTACAAAACAATGAGCAGTTCTTC
CDR3aa: CASSYVQNNEQFF
j_gene: TRBJ2-1
abundance: -
d_gene: -
v_gene: TRBV6-5

CDR3nt: TGCAGTGCAGGCGGGGGGGCAGCCTTTACAGATACGCAGTATTTT
CDR3aa: CSAGGGAAFTDTQYF
j_gene: TRBJ2-3
abundance: -
d_gene: TRBD2
v_gene: TRBV20-1

CDR3nt: TGTGCCAGCAGCTCGACAGGGAAAATTGACTATGGCTACACCTTC
CDR3aa: CASSSTGKIDYGYTF
j_gene: TRBJ1-2
abundance: -
d_gene: TRBD1
v_gene: TRBV5-4

CDR3nt: TGCGCCAGCAGCCCCTCCTGGAGGGGGTGGACAGATACGCAGTATTTT
CDR3aa: CASSPSWRGWTDTQYF
j_gene: TRBJ2-3
abundance: few
d_gene: -
v_gene: TRBV4-3